Listed here are 19 T cell receptor beta chains from one sample, sequenced in a study of cytomegalovirus exposure and HLA in healthy donors. The primer mix had 60 Vbeta and 13 Jbeta primers. Data came from immunoSEQ multiplex PCR; TCRdb stores just in-frame clones and leaves some out. The data show about 110,000 clones, just under 80% seen once. Sequencing was done on a sample of PBMCs. The receptors were sampled from a male donor in good health and CMV-seronegative.

The V and J genes are TRBV30 and TRBJ1-2; no clear D. V lost 1 base and J lost 2, with 17 bases in between. Germline V CDR1 and CDR2: GTSNPN, SVGIG (reference sequence). The CDR3 covers 16 residues. The CDR3 sequence is CAWSEPPLTPNYGYTF. The CDR3 DNA is TGTGCCTGGAGTGAACCCCCCCTAACGCCGAACTATGGCTACACCTTC.

The chain uses TRBV7-9 and TRBJ2-7; D might be TRBD1 (6 bases). The CDR3 is 15 amino acids. From germline, CDR1 is SEHNR and CDR2 FQNEAQ (reference sequence). The V end was cut by 5 bases, the J end by 2 bases, with 16 bases between. CDR3 sequence reads: CASSPRRTGTYEQYF. In DNA, the CDR3 is TGTGCCAGCAGCCCTCGTCGCACAGGGACCTACGAGCAGTACTTC.

The V call is TRBV5-1, the J call TRBJ1-1, with D hard to call. The CDR3 is 13 residues long. Trimming shortened V by 4 bases and J by 2 bases, and 9 bases separated the two germline ends. Per the germline V gene, CDR1 is SGHRS and CDR2 is YFSETQ. The CDR3 nucleotides are TGCGCCAGCAGCCCTAGTCTTAACACTGAAGCTTTCTTT. Amino acid sequence: CASSPSLNTEAFF. The full variable domain, its missing parts supplied by reference TRBV5-1 and TRBJ1-1, is KAGVTQTPRYLIKTRGQQVTLSCSPISGHRSVSWYQQTPGQGLQFLFEYFSETQRNKGNFPGRFSGRQFSNSRSEMNVSTLELGDSALYLCASSPSLNTEAFFGQGTRLTVV.

The chain joins TRBV18 to TRBJ1-1, with a possible D match to TRBD1 (5 bases). V was pared by 0 bases and J by 1 base, with 9 bases between. Germline lookup yields CDR1 KGHSH and CDR2 LQKENI. The CDR3 runs 15 residues. The CDR3: CASSPPGARNTEAFF. CDR3 coding DNA: TGTGCCAGCTCACCACCAGGGGCAAGGAACACTGAAGCTTTCTTT.

The V call is TRBV11-3, the J call TRBJ2-3, with 11 bases lining up with TRBD2. This CDR3 comprises 15 residues. Trimming took 4 bases from V and 1 from J; bases not matched to a gene: 1. CDR1 SGHNT and CDR2 YENEEA come from the germline V gene. The CDR3 DNA reads as TGTGCCAGCAGCTCGACTAGCGGGGGCACAGATACGCAGTATTTT. Translation gives CASSSTSGGTDTQYF.

The rearrangement joins TRBV19 to TRBJ2-5; D possibly corresponds to TRBD2 (5 bases). V was clipped by 0 bases and J by 4 bases, with 9 bases between them. The CDR3 runs 14 residues. Germline CDR1 and CDR2: LNHDA and SQIVND (reference sequence). The CDR3 reads CASSIESGGETQYF. In nucleotides, the CDR3 is TGTGCCAGTAGTATAGAGAGCGGCGGAGAGACCCAGTACTTC.

As concerns this clone: An end of the junction does not agree with germline; a read error may underlie this. The gene calls are TRBV28 and TRBJ2-7, with D tentatively TRBD1 (5 bases). Per germline, CDR1 MDHEN and CDR2 SYDVKM. The CDR3 contains 12 residues. The CDR3 DNA reads TGTGCCAGCAGTTCCGGAGTTAGGGGCCGCGTTTTC. It is translated as CASSSGVRGRVF.

This clone was seen a handful of times. V and J are TRBV6-5 and TRBJ1-2; 8 bases match TRBD1. V lost 6 bases, J lost 8 bases, and 5 bases stayed unmatched. Per germline, CDR1 MNHEY and CDR2 SVGAGI. This CDR3 comprises 12 residues. The CDR3 nucleotides are TGTGCCAGCAGCCGGACAGGGATAGGCTACACCTTC. Its translation is CASSRTGIGYTF.

V and J are TRBV30 and TRBJ2-5; TRBD2 matches at 7 bases. This CDR3 contains 13 residues. Per germline, CDR1 GTSNPN and CDR2 SVGIG (reference sequence). J gave up 2 bases and V 5 bases, and 5 bases lay outside the gene matches. CDR3 sequence: CAWVGGGQETQYF. The CDR3 DNA reads as TGTGCCTGGGTTGGGGGGGGTCAAGAGACCCAGTACTTC.

The sample holds a few counts of this clone. This chain's CDR3 is CASSLNRYNEQFF. Written as DNA, the CDR3 is TGCGCCAGCAGCCTGAACAGGTACAATGAGCAGTTCTTC. V is TRBV5-1 and J is TRBJ2-1, with D tentatively TRBD1 (5 bases). Germline V lookup: CDR1 SGHRS, CDR2 YFSETQ. Trimming removed 4 bases at V and 4 bases at J, with 9 bases between. CDR3 length equals 13 residues.

This chain connects TRBV28 to TRBJ1-5; 10 bases fit TRBD1. The CDR3 loop spans 19 amino acids. In germline, CDR1 is MDHEN, CDR2 SYDVKM. V was pared by 6 bases and J by 0 bases, with 14 bases of the junction left unmatched. The CDR3 region is CASREWGQGRYYSNQPQHF. DNA for the CDR3: TGTGCCAGCAGAGAGTGGGGACAGGGGCGCTATTATAGCAATCAGCCCCAGCATTTT.

The V call is TRBV30, the J call TRBJ2-7; TRBD1 matches 7 bases. Germline assignment: CDR1 GTSNPN and CDR2 SVGIG (reference sequence). This CDR3 spans 14 amino acids. Losses at the gene ends were 0 bases for V and 3 bases for J; bases not matched to a gene: 5. The CDR3 DNA follows: TGTGCCTGGAGTGTTAAGGGGGCGGTCTACGAGCAGTACTTC. It yields the protein CAWSVKGAVYEQYF.

The chain is built from TRBV29-1 and TRBJ1-4; TRBD1 aligns across 7 bases. CDR1 SQVTM and CDR2 ANQGSEA come from the germline V gene. This CDR3 spans 14 amino acids. With 4 bases clipped from V and 3 bases from J, the junction kept 5 bases outside the gene matches. Here the CDR3 DNA reads TGCAGCGTTGGAAAAGGGACAGCTAATGAAAAACTGTTTTTT. This translates into CSVGKGTANEKLFF.

The rearrangement uses TRBV5-1 and TRBJ2-1, with D possibly being TRBD2 (6 bases). This CDR3 is 15 amino acids long. CDR1 is SGHRS and CDR2 is YFSETQ in the germline V gene. V gave up 1 base and J gave up 8 bases, with 16 bases separating them. The CDR3 here is CASSLFSAGSDEQFF. In nucleotides, the CDR3 is TGCGCCAGCAGCTTGTTTTCCGCCGGGAGCGATGAGCAGTTCTTC.

The V gene is TRBV4-1, the J gene TRBJ2-1; no definite D call. The CDR3 is 14 residues long. V was pared by 1 base and J by 5 bases, with 9 bases between. Germline V gene lookup returns CDR1 MGHRA and CDR2 YSYEKL. In DNA form, the CDR3 reads TGCGCCAGCAGCCAAGGGTCCCGGGACAATGAGCAGTTCTTC. Translation: CASSQGSRDNEQFF.

J is TRBJ2-7 and V is TRBV2; D gene unclear. V was cut by 8 bases and J by 4 bases, with 12 bases left in between. The germline gives CDR1 SNHLY, CDR2 FYNNEI. The CDR3 loop spans 12 amino acids. CDR3 sequence reads: CASGSGWYEQYF. In nucleotides, the CDR3 is TGTGCCAGCGGATCGGGTTGGTACGAGCAGTACTTC.

V gene TRBV27 combines with J gene TRBJ1-1; 8 nucleotides align to TRBD1. V trimming: 2 bases; J trimming: 5 bases; junction bases outside the gene matches: 28. The CDR3 is 22 residues long. Germline V lookup: CDR1 MNHEY, CDR2 SMNVEV (reference sequence). The CDR3 bases are TGTGCCAGCAGTTTACTTCATCCGGTAGGGACAGGACCCATCAGGAGGCAAACTGAAGCTTTCTTT. The encoded protein is CASSLLHPVGTGPIRRQTEAFF.

The chain links TRBV7-3 to TRBJ2-1, with 10 bases lining up with TRBD2. CDR3 length: 14 amino acids. The J segment lost 10 bases and the V segment lost 5 bases, leaving 8 bases of the junction unmatched. The germline V gene encodes CDR1 SGHTA and CDR2 FQGTGA. The CDR3 reads CASSRQREGPEQFF. CDR3 coding DNA: TGTGCCAGCAGCCGGCAGCGGGAGGGCCCAGAGCAGTTCTTC. The full variable domain, completed using reference TRBV7-3 and TRBJ2-1, is GAGVSQTPSNKVTEKGKYVELRCDPISGHTALYWYRQSLGQGPEFLIYFQGTGAADDSGLPNDRFFAVRPEGSVSTLKIQRTERGDSAVYLCASSRQREGPEQFFGPGTRLTVL.

The CDR3 region is CASSPLDSGNYGYTF. DNA for the CDR3: TGTGCCAGCTCACCACTAGATTCGGGGAACTATGGCTACACCTTC. V gene TRBV18 combines with J gene TRBJ1-2; D uncertain. This CDR3 region has 15 residues. Germline values: CDR1 KGHSH, CDR2 LQKENI. The ends were cut back, 1 base at V and 2 bases at J, with 11 bases in the middle.